A selection of T cell receptor beta chains follows, all from one sample in a study of T cells in Graves' hyperthyroidism and ophthalmopathy. Each CDR3 protein is one row after TCRdb ran MiXCR on the multiplex PCR reads. The sample has around 200,000 distinct CDR3 sequences, 17% seen once; the top ten hold roughly 28%. The sequenced sample was blood. Source of these receptors: a woman aged 45 to 65 with Graves' hyperthyroidism. Both conserved end residues are part of each CDR3. Each record gives: D gene, J gene, clone size, V gene, CDR3 protein, CDR3 DNA. A D gene is named only where the DNA matches it firmly. Clone sizes are shown as once, few, many or a size class.

D gene: TRBD1
J gene: TRBJ1-1
clone size: many
V gene: TRBV28
CDR3 protein: CASSSTGQVRTEAFF
CDR3 DNA: TGTGCCAGCAGTTCTACCGGACAGGTTCGAACTGAAGCTTTCTTT

D gene: .
J gene: TRBJ2-7
clone size: many
V gene: TRBV5-1
CDR3 protein: CASSFEAVAYEQYF
CDR3 DNA: TGCGCCAGCAGCTTTGAAGCAGTTGCCTACGAGCAGTACTTC

D gene: .
J gene: TRBJ2-7
clone size: many
V gene: TRBV6-1
CDR3 protein: CASSDLGWAGNYEQYF
CDR3 DNA: TGTGCCAGCAGTGATCTAGGTTGGGCAGGGAACTACGAGCAGTACTTC

D gene: .
J gene: TRBJ2-5
clone size: many
V gene: TRBV6-1
CDR3 protein: CASSEYVYQETQYF
CDR3 DNA: TGTGCCAGCAGTGAATATGTGTACCAAGAGACCCAGTACTTC

D gene: .
J gene: TRBJ2-3
clone size: many
V gene: TRBV10-3
CDR3 protein: CAISETVVDTQYF
CDR3 DNA: TGTGCCATCAGTGAGACTGTCGTAGATACGCAGTATTTT

D gene: .
J gene: TRBJ1-2
clone size: many
V gene: TRBV29-1
CDR3 protein: CSVDRQGRLSYGYTF
CDR3 DNA: TGCAGCGTTGATCGCCAGGGCCGCCTGAGCTATGGCTACACCTTC

D gene: .
J gene: TRBJ2-6
clone size: many
V gene: TRBV24-1
CDR3 protein: CATSDPGPSGANVLTF
CDR3 DNA: TGTGCCACCAGTGATCCGGGTCCCTCTGGGGCCAACGTCCTGACTTTC

D gene: TRBD1
J gene: TRBJ1-5
clone size: many
V gene: TRBV27
CDR3 protein: CASSLGQGGNQPQHF
CDR3 DNA: TGTGCCAGCAGTTTGGGACAGGGAGGCAATCAGCCCCAGCATTTT

D gene: .
J gene: TRBJ2-1
clone size: many
V gene: TRBV2
CDR3 protein: CASSPGGLGGSDEQFF
CDR3 DNA: TGTGCCAGCAGTCCAGGTGGGCTGGGCGGGTCCGATGAGCAGTTCTTC

D gene: .
J gene: TRBJ1-1
clone size: many
V gene: TRBV29-1
CDR3 protein: CSYNAHLDGNEAFF
CDR3 DNA: TGCAGCTATAACGCCCACCTGGACGGCAATGAAGCTTTCTTT